The clone carrying this TCR beta chain was seen more than once but under ten times. Primers for the PCR totalled 60 Vbeta and 13 Jbeta. Generated by immunoSEQ multiplex PCR, the TCRdb table keeps only in-frame clones and is missing some. The sample contains under 150,000 clones, about 60% of which appear only once. The sample originates from a study of cytomegalovirus exposure and HLA in healthy donors. The CDR3 spans 15 residues. The V gene's germline CDR1 is SNHLY and CDR2 FYNNEI. V shed 6 bases and J shed 5 bases, with 20 bases lying between them. V is TRBV2 and J is TRBJ2-7; D possibly corresponds to TRBD2 (5 bases). The sample comprised PBMCs. The sequence was obtained from a middle-aged man in good health and CMV-seropositive. CDR3 nucleotide sequence: TGTGCCAGCAGAGACCCGGGATCCCCGCCCCACGAGCAGTACTTC. As protein: CASRDPGSPPHEQYF.